These 2 T cell receptor beta chains came from one sample sequenced in a study of cytomegalovirus exposure and HLA in healthy donors. Primers: 60 Vbeta forward and 13 Jbeta reverse. Using immunoSEQ multiplex PCR, the repertoire was profiled, and TCRdb retains in-frame clones only, with some absent. The data show 150,000 or so clones, 75% seen once. The sample consisted of PBMCs. Receptors originate from a woman in her 40s in good health and CMV-seropositive.

The chain uses TRBV14 and TRBJ2-7, with D tentatively TRBD1 (6 bases). The germline V gene encodes CDR1 SGHDN and CDR2 FVKESK. V gave up 2 bases and J gave up 3 bases, with 11 bases separating them. The CDR3 spans 14 residues. The CDR3 loop is CASSQLDSFYEQYF. DNA of the CDR3: TGTGCCAGCAGCCAATTGGACAGTTTCTACGAGCAGTACTTC.

The genes are TRBV4-2 and TRBJ2-7; 10 bases align to TRBD2. V dropped 0 bases and J dropped 2; count of bases not matched to a gene: 1. Germline V gene data show CDR1 as LGHNA and CDR2 as YNFKEQ. The CDR3 totals 15 residues. The CDR3 is CASSQELAGTYEQYF. CDR3 DNA: TGTGCCAGCAGCCAAGAACTAGCGGGAACCTACGAGCAGTACTTC.